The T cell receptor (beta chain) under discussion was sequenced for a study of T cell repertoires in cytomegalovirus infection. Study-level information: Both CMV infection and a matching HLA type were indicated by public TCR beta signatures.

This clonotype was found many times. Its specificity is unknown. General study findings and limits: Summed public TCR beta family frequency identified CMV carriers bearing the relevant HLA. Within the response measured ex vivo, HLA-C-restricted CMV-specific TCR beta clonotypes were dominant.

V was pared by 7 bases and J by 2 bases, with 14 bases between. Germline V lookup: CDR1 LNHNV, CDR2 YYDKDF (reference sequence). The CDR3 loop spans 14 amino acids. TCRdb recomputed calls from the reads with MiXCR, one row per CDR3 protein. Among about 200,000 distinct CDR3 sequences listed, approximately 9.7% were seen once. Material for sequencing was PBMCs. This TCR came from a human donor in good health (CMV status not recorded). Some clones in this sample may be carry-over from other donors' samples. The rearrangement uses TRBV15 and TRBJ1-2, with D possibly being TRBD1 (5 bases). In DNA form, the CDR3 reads TGTGCCACCAACCCGGGGCCGCCAAACTATGGCTACACCTTC. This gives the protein CATNPGPPNYGYTF.